The 30 T cell receptor beta chains listed next were all sequenced from one sample in a study of blood T cell repertoires in COVID-19. Profiling relied on immunoSEQ multiplex PCR, and the TCRdb table lists in-frame clones only, not all of them. The sample shows approximately 160,000 clones, roughly 85% of them seen only once. The source material was peripheral blood. These receptors were taken from an older woman with COVID-19, enrolled during active disease.

The chain is built from TRBV18 and TRBJ1-3, with 10 bases fitting TRBD1. Trimming at V came to 3 bases and at J to 1 base, leaving 0 bases not matched to a gene. The CDR3 totals 15 residues. The V gene's germline CDR1 is KGHSH and CDR2 LQKENI. The CDR3 DNA reads as TGTGCCAGCTCACCGGGACAGGGGTCTGGAAACACCATATATTTT. Translation gives CASSPGQGSGNTIYF.

The chain couples TRBV19 to TRBJ1-1, with a possible D match to TRBD1 (5 bases). The CDR3 sequence is 14 residues long. V lost 4 bases and J 4 bases, leaving 13 bases between the germline ends. The germline CDR1 and CDR2 sequences are LNHDA and SQIVND (reference sequence). The CDR3 reads CASSSPRVATEAFF. In nucleotides, the CDR3 is TGTGCCAGTAGTAGCCCCAGGGTGGCCACTGAAGCTTTCTTT.

This clone was recorded only once. The chain carries TRBV13 and TRBJ1-1; D gene ambiguous. The CDR3 has 12 amino acids. V was cut by 7 bases and J by 4 bases, with 10 bases left in between. CDR1 and CDR2 from the germline V gene are PRHDT and FYEKMQ (reference sequence). CDR3 sequence reads: CASKAWVTEAFF. The CDR3 DNA follows: TGTGCCAGCAAAGCGTGGGTCACTGAAGCTTTCTTT.

V usage is TRBV20-1 and J usage is TRBJ1-1; D may be TRBD1 (5 bases). V gave up 7 bases and J gave up 1 base, with 7 bases separating them. This CDR3 has 11 amino acids. Germline V gene lookup returns CDR1 DFQATT and CDR2 SNEGSKA (reference sequence). The DNA for the CDR3 is TGCAGTGTGCAGGGGAACACTGAAGCTTTCTTT. Protein: CSVQGNTEAFF.

The rearrangement joins TRBV10-2 to TRBJ2-1, with TRBD1 matching 7 bases. Trimming cost V 8 bases and J 2 bases; bases outside gene matches: 6. Germline-derived CDR1 and CDR2 are WSHSY and SAAADI. This CDR3 comprises 14 residues. This CDR3 reads CASRRDSPYNEQFF. The CDR3 DNA reads TGCGCCAGCCGCCGGGACAGCCCCTACAATGAGCAGTTCTTC.

The chain links TRBV5-1 to TRBJ2-5; perhaps TRBD2 as D (5 bases). CDR3 length: 14 amino acids. Germline assignment: CDR1 SGHRS and CDR2 YFSETQ. V dropped 1 base and J dropped 4 bases, with 11 bases sitting between them. The CDR3 region is CASSLFGVGETQYF. CDR3 DNA sequence: TGCGCCAGCAGCTTGTTCGGGGTGGGAGAGACCCAGTACTTC.

The CDR3: CASSRTGTSGSNEQFF. The CDR3 nucleotides read TGTGCCAGTAGCCGCACCGGGACTAGCGGGAGCAATGAGCAGTTCTTC. The chain combines TRBV19 with TRBJ2-1; 14 nucleotides line up with TRBD2. Per germline, CDR1 LNHDA and CDR2 SQIVND (reference sequence). The CDR3 covers 16 residues. After removal of 6 bases from V and 6 bases from J, the junction contained 7 bases not matched to a gene. Full variable domain (rest looked up from reference TRBV19 and TRBJ2-1): DGGITQSPKYLFRKEGQNVTLSCEQNLNHDAMYWYRQDPGQGLRLIYYSQIVNDFQKGDIAEGYSVSREKKESFPLTVTSAQKNPTAFYLCASSRTGTSGSNEQFFGPGTRLTVL.

The chain links TRBV5-1 to TRBJ1-4, with D tentatively TRBD1 (5 bases). The V gene's germline CDR1 is SGHRS and CDR2 YFSETQ. The length of the CDR3 is 14 residues. V was pared by 4 bases and J by 7 bases, with 14 bases between. The DNA of the CDR3 is TGCGCCAGCAGCAGATTGCAGGGAGGTGAAAAACTGTTTTTT. Its protein is CASSRLQGGEKLFF.

The gene calls are TRBV19 and TRBJ1-1; tentatively, D is TRBD1 (6 bases). The V end lost 7 bases, the J end lost 0 bases, and 12 bases lay between the germline ends. CDR1 is LNHDA, CDR2 SQIVND, per germline (reference sequence). The CDR3 runs to 14 residues. In DNA, the CDR3 is TGTGCCAGTACCCTGACAGGATTGAACACTGAAGCTTTCTTT. It translates to CASTLTGLNTEAFF.

J is TRBJ2-2 and V is TRBV19; unclear D gene. Germline-derived CDR1 and CDR2 are LNHDA and SQIVND (reference sequence). The length of the CDR3 is 14 residues. Trimming removed 0 bases at V and 1 base at J, with 3 bases between. The CDR3 DNA is TGTGCCAGTAGTATAGATATGAACACCGGGGAGCTGTTTTTT. Its translation is CASSIDMNTGELFF.

The chain is built from TRBV5-1 and TRBJ2-1; 9 nucleotides align to TRBD1. J was trimmed by 7 bases and V by 5 bases; bases with no gene match: 7. The CDR3 runs to 14 residues. Germline loops: CDR1 SGHRS, CDR2 YFSETQ. Here the CDR3 DNA reads TGCGCCAGCAGTTTCGGGACAGGGAGGAATGAGCAGTTCTTC. This gives the protein CASSFGTGRNEQFF.

This clone has more than one count but fewer than ten. The V call is TRBV5-4, the J call TRBJ2-6; D not certain. V was trimmed by 3 bases and J by 0 bases, leaving 10 bases between them. The germline gives CDR1 SGHNT, CDR2 YYREEE (reference sequence). The length of the CDR3 is 16 residues. The CDR3 protein is CASSWVENSGANVLTF. The CDR3 DNA sequence: TGTGCCAGCAGCTGGGTGGAGAACTCTGGGGCCAACGTCCTGACTTTC.

The gene calls are TRBV7-8 and TRBJ2-7, with a tentative D call TRBD1 (6 bases). Germline CDR1 is SGHVS and CDR2 is FQNEAQ. The CDR3 is 14 amino acids. With 5 bases removed from V and 2 bases from J, the gap between germline ends came to 13 bases. The CDR3 sequence is CASSPTGSPYEQYV. CDR3 DNA: TGTGCCAGCAGCCCAACAGGGAGCCCCTACGAGCAGTACGTC.

The chain couples TRBV16 to TRBJ1-3, with D possibly TRBD1 on 6 matching bases. Germline CDR1 is KGHSY and CDR2 is FQNENV. The length of the CDR3 is 16 residues. Trimming took 1 base from V and 0 from J, leaving 10 bases between them. The DNA of the CDR3 is TGTGCCAGCAGCCAATATAGGGGGATCTCTGGAAACACCATATATTTT. It is translated as CASSQYRGISGNTIYF.

The rearrangement uses TRBV6-5 and TRBJ1-5, with a possible D match to TRBD1 (6 bases). V lost 6 bases and J lost 7, with 13 bases in between. The CDR3 spans 13 residues. From germline, CDR1 is MNHEY and CDR2 SVGAGI. This chain's CDR3 is CASRGQIDQPQHF. DNA for the CDR3: TGTGCCAGCAGAGGACAGATCGACCAGCCCCAGCATTTT.

This clone was seen once. The chain uses TRBV11-2 and TRBJ1-1; D gene uncertain. Germline V gene data show CDR1 as SGHAT and CDR2 as FQNNGV. Trimming pared 5 bases from V and 1 base from J, leaving 8 bases between. The CDR3 has 13 residues. CDR3 bases: TGTGCCAGCAGCGATATCAGGAACACTGAAGCTTTCTTT. This gives the protein CASSDIRNTEAFF.

The chain uses TRBV19 and TRBJ1-5; 7 bases map to TRBD1. Germline values: CDR1 LNHDA, CDR2 SQIVND (reference sequence). The J segment lost 6 bases and the V segment lost 7 bases, leaving 9 bases of the junction unmatched. The CDR3 consists of 14 residues. The CDR3 here is CASTNGQGGQPQHF. The CDR3 bases are TGTGCCAGTACCAATGGGCAGGGGGGTCAGCCCCAGCATTTT.

This clone was picked up a small number of times. The chain has TRBV4-1 and TRBJ1-6, with TRBD1 matching 7 bases. The CDR3 covers 16 residues. Trimming at V came to 0 bases and at J to 6 bases, leaving 5 bases not matched to a gene. Germline-derived CDR1 and CDR2 are MGHRA and YSYEKL. Here the CDR3 DNA reads TGCGCCAGCAGCCAAGAACCGGGACAGCGTAATTCACCCCTCCACTTT. Its translation is CASSQEPGQRNSPLHF.

V is TRBV9 and J is TRBJ2-3; 10 bases match TRBD2. The CDR3 consists of 17 residues. Germline V gene lookup returns CDR1 SGDLS and CDR2 YYNGEE. After removal of 0 bases from V and 7 bases from J, the junction contained 11 bases not matched to a gene. CDR3 amino acids: CASSVEVAGGRANTQYF. In nucleotides, the CDR3 is TGTGCCAGCAGCGTAGAAGTAGCGGGGGGCAGGGCAAATACGCAGTATTTT.

The V call is TRBV10-1, the J call TRBJ1-1; no reliable D call. CDR3 length: 17 amino acids. In germline, CDR1 is WNHNN, CDR2 SYGVQD (reference sequence). Deletions cut 2 bases from V and 4 bases from J, with 20 bases between. CDR3 sequence (DNA): TGCGCCAGCAGTGAGATTTCAGTGCGGCGCTTGGGCACTGAAGCTTTCTTT. It yields the protein CASSEISVRRLGTEAFF.

This clone was observed once. The chain carries TRBV29-1 and TRBJ1-2; 7 nucleotides agree with TRBD1. The CDR3 length is 11 residues. Losses at the gene ends were 5 bases for V and 4 bases for J; bases not matched to a gene: 1. The germline V gene has CDR1 SQVTM and CDR2 ANQGSEA. The CDR3 region is CSVWDSYGYTF. In DNA, the CDR3 is TGCAGCGTTTGGGACAGCTATGGCTACACCTTC.

The CDR3 DNA reads TGTGCCAGCAGTTTGGGGGGGAGGACTGAAGCTTTCTTT. Protein product: CASSLGGRTEAFF. J is TRBJ1-1 and V is TRBV28, with TRBD1 as a possible D gene (5 bases). The germline gives CDR1 MDHEN, CDR2 SYDVKM. This CDR3 comprises 13 residues. Trimming removed 3 bases from V and 5 bases from J, with 10 bases in between.

V and J are TRBV28 and TRBJ2-7; TRBD1 aligns across 12 bases. CDR3 size: 16 residues. Trimming removed 7 bases from V and 2 bases from J; junction bases left unmatched: 9. Per the germline V gene, CDR1 is MDHEN and CDR2 is SYDVKM. CDR3 bases: TGTGCCAGCATCGGGACAGGGGGCGAGTCAACCTACGAGCAGTACGTC. It encodes CASIGTGGESTYEQYV.

The genes are TRBV5-1 and TRBJ1-3, with D perhaps matching TRBD1 (6 bases). From germline, CDR1 is SGHRS and CDR2 YFSETQ. V lost 0 bases, J lost 1 base, and 8 bases lay in between. The CDR3 loop spans 15 amino acids. The CDR3 bases are TGCGCCAGCAGCTTGGGACAGGCGTCTGGAAACACCATATATTTT. Its protein is CASSLGQASGNTIYF.

The genes are TRBV6-1 and TRBJ1-2; no reliable D call. The CDR3 length is 13 residues. Germline V gene sequence: CDR1 MNHNS, CDR2 SASEGT. V was shortened by 1 base and J by 5 bases, with 8 bases between the two germline ends. CDR3 sequence (DNA): TGTGCCAGCAGTGAAGTAGATTTATATGGCTACACCTTC. Its translation: CASSEVDLYGYTF.

The chain has TRBV29-1 and TRBJ2-3, with 11 bases fitting TRBD2. Losses at the gene ends were 7 bases for V and 7 bases for J; bases not matched to a gene: 7. In germline, CDR1 is SQVTM, CDR2 ANQGSEA. This CDR3 contains 13 residues. The CDR3 nucleotides are TGCAGCGCACTAGCGGGAGTATTGCATACGCAGTATTTT. Its translation is CSALAGVLHTQYF.

The chain joins TRBV6-1 to TRBJ2-2, with a weak D call TRBD2 (6 bases). The V end lost 1 base, the J end lost 2 bases, and 11 bases lay between the germline ends. Germline CDR1 is MNHNS and CDR2 is SASEGT. This CDR3 comprises 16 residues. CDR3 sequence reads: CASSEGGGANTGELFF. The CDR3 region has the DNA TGTGCCAGCAGTGAAGGGGGAGGAGCAAACACCGGGGAGCTGTTTTTT.

This clone was detected once. This chain connects TRBV2 to TRBJ2-1; D perhaps matches TRBD2 (6 bases). The CDR3 extends over 11 amino acids. V shed 3 bases and J shed 9 bases, with 6 bases lying between them. Germline V gives CDR1 SNHLY, CDR2 FYNNEI. Here the CDR3 reads CASSEGGEQFF. The CDR3 DNA is TGTGCCAGCAGTGAGGGGGGTGAGCAGTTCTTC.

This chain connects TRBV11-1 to TRBJ1-1; the D gene is possibly TRBD1 (5 bases). This CDR3 is built from 14 residues. CDR1 SGHAT and CDR2 FQDESV come from the germline V gene (reference sequence). The germline V and J ends were trimmed by 7 bases and 1 base, with 13 bases remaining between them. CDR3 nucleotide sequence: TGTGCCAGCACCTCATCCGGGGGGAACACTGAAGCTTTCTTT. Protein product: CASTSSGGNTEAFF.

The V and J genes are TRBV18 and TRBJ2-2, with TRBD1 identical over 8 bases. This CDR3 region has 15 residues. Germline trimming cut 3 bases from V and 4 bases from J; bases unmatched to any gene: 4. Per the germline V gene, CDR1 is KGHSH and CDR2 is LQKENI. The CDR3 nucleotides read TGTGCCAGCTCACCCCAGGGGGCGAGCACCGGGGAGCTGTTTTTT. Translation: CASSPQGASTGELFF. The full variable domain, its missing parts supplied by reference TRBV18 and TRBJ2-2, is NAGVMQNPRHLVRRRGQEARLRCSPMKGHSHVYWYRQLPEEGLKFMVYLQKENIIDESGMPKERFSAEFPKEGPSILRIQQVVRGDSAAYFCASSPQGASTGELFFGEGSRLTVL.